This TCR beta chain was captured in a study of blood T cells in healthy people across ages (dated by TCRdb to 2013 to 2016). About the study as a whole: In model experiments, template switching captured roughly one uniquely barcoded TCR beta cDNA molecule for every two T cells. To avoid experimental bias, donors of different ages were spread randomly across the sequencing lanes. Using the same blood draw, the study looked at two additional independent replicas of 1 million unique cDNA reads for two donors, one aged 18 to 30 and the other aged 80 or older. To track age-related changes in TCR beta repertoire diversity, the study relied on deep sequencing normalized with unique cDNA molecular identifiers. Donors were grouped into four age groups: young (average approximately 16 years), middle-aged (39), aged (about 60) and long-lived (less than 85).

The donors were 40 or so Caucasian individuals from Russia, aged about 6 to 100 years, who were systemically healthy. Each donor gave about 9.8 milliliters of peripheral blood, drawn into EDTA-treated Vacutainer tubes. Ficoll-Paque density-gradient centrifugation was used to isolate PBMCs, with at least 6.5 million per sample. Trizol reagent was used to extract total RNA from PBMCs, with at least 5.5 micrograms per sample. For every donor, flow cytometry on a PBMC aliquot measured the percentage of naive CD45RAhigh/CD27high T cells. Inclusive of the bounding cysteine and phenylalanine, the CDR3 is 17 residues long. The only DNA kept is the CDR3, 51 bases in frame from the first base. V is clipped by 0 bases and J by 6 bases, and the sequence between their germline boundaries is 18 bases long. The germline V gene gives CDR1 as MGHRA and CDR2 as YSYEKL. Results the study describes overall, beyond this receptor: Compared with the aged group, the long-lived group had more naive CD4+ T cells, fewer expanded clones and increased TCR diversity, suggesting age selection. Estimates of total diversity based on one million sequenced T cells were considered lower bounds and underestimates. Because the CMV infection status of the donors was unknown, age-related changes in expanded clonotypes may potentially have been confounded. Observed TCR beta diversity per million T cells fell roughly linearly with age, and a significant reduction was already apparent by age approximately 41. Bulk unsorted PBMC profiling prevented conclusive comparison of naive and antigen-experienced compartments. Observed TCR beta diversity correlated strongly with the percentage of naive T cells measured by flow cytometry.

As regards this clonotype: No cognate antigen has been identified for it. Base qualities are not recorded, but no much larger clone differs from it by a single base.

The library was generated by 5' RACE. Instrument used: Illumina HiSeq 2500. A second roughly 7 to 11 cycle PCR used a sample-barcoded 5' primer and a J-beta primer mix. A template-switch 5' adaptor carrying 12 random nucleotides introduced a unique molecular identifier onto each TCR beta cDNA molecule. Each sample yielded at least 3 million CDR3-containing paired-end reads. First-strand cDNA synthesis was performed from all RNA using the Mint cDNA synthesis kit, with priming by a TRBC-specific oligonucleotide. Following uracil-DNA glycosylase treatment, a first 18-cycle PCR with universal primers M1SS and BC2_uni_R was performed on all cDNA. In the source study's methods: Each sample was normalized by randomly selecting 1 million high-quality reads, each carrying a distinct molecular identifier. Reads with shared molecular identifiers were discarded instead of being binned into consensus sequences. MiTCR, set to a Q25 quality threshold and the strictest error-elimination algorithm, was used for CDR3 identification, clonotype clustering and error correction. A nonparametric unseen species model using Euler transformation provided a lower-bound estimate of total TCR beta diversity. The public reads were quality trimmed at Q25 with fastp and then assembled into clones with MiXCR by TCRdb, keeping productive beta chains. Each CDR3 protein appears once, grouped with its most common genes and DNA. TCRdb's processing, not the authors', yielded these V and J calls. The sample contains 1,500,000 or so distinct CDR3 sequences, 55% to 75% of them found a single time. The top ten constitute 6.5% to 8.5% of the sample.

The V gene is TRBV4-1 and the J gene is TRBJ2-1, with no reliable assignment of the D segment. This sequence was found in a young man in good health. Sequences were obtained from blood. The CDR3 corresponds to CASSQDPPGGFGNEQFF. The sequenced DNA is TGCGCCAGCAGCCAAGATCCCCCTGGTGGGTTCGGCAATGAGCAGTTCTTC.